Listed below are T cell receptor beta chains from one sample, sequenced in a study of preoperative IRX-2 immunotherapy in early breast cancer. Repertoires were generated with immunoSEQ multiplex PCR, while TCRdb's copy carries only in-frame clones and drops some. Of 35,000 to 45,000 clones in the sample, approximately 77% were seen once. Source: tumor tissue, taken after IRX-2 immunotherapy. The receptors here all came from a human donor with breast cancer. CDR3s include the opening cysteine and the closing phenylalanine or tryptophan. The order of the fields is CDR3 DNA, CDR3 protein, J gene, D gene, clone size, V gene. D genes are given only for firm matches. The size of a clone is reported for some rows only, either as once, few or many, or as a class for expanded clones.

TGTGCCAGCATGCTGGGACAGGGGGCCACCAATGAGCAGTTCTTC | CASMLGQGATNEQFF | TRBJ2-1 | TRBD1 | NA | TRBV6-8
TGTGCCAGCAGCTTTGTAAGCGGGGGGTACCCCCAAGAGACCCAGTACTTC | CASSFVSGGYPQETQYF | TRBJ2-5 | TRBD2 | NA | TRBV7-1
TGTGCCAGCCGCCCGTGGGACGGCAATGAAAAACTGTTTTTT | CASRPWDGNEKLFF | TRBJ1-4 | NA | NA | TRBV6-8
TGTGCCAGCAGCTCCTCGGGCGGGTTCGGGACTGAAGCTTTCTTT | CASSSSGGFGTEAFF | TRBJ1-1 | NA | NA | TRBV28
TGTGCCTGGAGTGCAGGGAGTAGCGCCGAGCAGTACTTC | CAWSAGSSAEQYF | TRBJ2-7 | NA | NA | TRBV30
TGTGCTAGTGGTCCAGGTTTGGACCCGTTTTTCTCTGGAAACACCATATATTTT | CASGPGLDPFFSGNTIYF | TRBJ1-3 | NA | NA | TRBV12-5
TGTGCCAGCACCCTACTAGCGGGAGAAGGGTACGAGCAGTACTTC | CASTLLAGEGYEQYF | TRBJ2-7 | TRBD2 | NA | TRBV7-1
TGTGCCAGCAGCTTAGGGCGTAGCACAGATACGCAGTATTTT | CASSLGRSTDTQYF | TRBJ2-3 | NA | NA | TRBV7-5
TGTGCCAGCTCTCAAAACAGGGGTTTTGACGGTGAAAAACTGTTTTTT | CASSQNRGFDGEKLFF | TRBJ1-4 | TRBD1 | NA | TRBV18
TGTGCCAGCAGCCAAGACCCCACAGATACGCAGTATTTT | CASSQDPTDTQYF | TRBJ2-3 | NA | NA | TRBV7-8
TGTGCCAGCAGTTACTCGAAGCTAGCGGGGACAGAGACCCAGTACTTC | CASSYSKLAGTETQYF | TRBJ2-5 | TRBD2 | NA | TRBV6-8
TGTGCCAGCGAAGCGGGACCACACACAGATACGCAGTATTTT | CASEAGPHTDTQYF | TRBJ2-3 | TRBD2 | NA | TRBV28
TGTGCCATCAGTACAAACAACAATGAGCAGTTCTTC | CAISTNNNEQFF | TRBJ2-1 | NA | NA | TRBV6-8
TGTGCCAGCACCCCGGGACCGAAGAACACTGAAGCTTTCTTT | CASTPGPKNTEAFF | TRBJ1-1 | NA | NA | TRBV6-8
TGTGCCACAACCAGGGAAACGAGCAATCAGCCCCAGCATTTT | CATTRETSNQPQHF | TRBJ1-5 | NA | NA | TRBV6-8
TGTGCCAGCTCACCAAAGTCGGGCGGAATCACAGATACGCAGTATTTT | CASSPKSGGITDTQYF | TRBJ2-3 | NA | NA | TRBV18
TGTGCCAGCAGTTTAGCGATGGAGGGATGGAACTATGGCTACACCTTC | CASSLAMEGWNYGYTF | TRBJ1-2 | NA | NA | TRBV16
TGTGCCAGTAGTCCGAGGAAGTTTAACTATGGCTACACCTTC | CASSPRKFNYGYTF | TRBJ1-2 | NA | NA | TRBV19
TGCGCCAGCGGGACGGGAACTTCAGCCTACGAGCAGTACTTC | CASGTGTSAYEQYF | TRBJ2-7 | NA | NA | TRBV10-2
TGCGCCAGCAGCCAAGTGACAGGGCCCTCTGGAAACACCATATATTTT | CASSQVTGPSGNTIYF | TRBJ1-3 | TRBD1 | few | TRBV4-1
TGTGCCAGCAGGTATCACGTCCCTAGCGGGGGGTCCAGAGAGACCCAGTACTTC | CASRYHVPSGGSRETQYF | TRBJ2-5 | TRBD2 | NA | TRBV6-8
TGCAGCGTTGAATTTTTAGCGGGAGGGCCCGGAGAGACCCAGTACTTC | CSVEFLAGGPGETQYF | TRBJ2-5 | TRBD2 | NA | TRBV29-1
TGTGCCAGCAGCCTAAGACCCGGGACAGGGAACTGGCCCCAGCATTTT | CASSLRPGTGNWPQHF | TRBJ1-5 | TRBD1 | few | TRBV11-3
TGCGCCAGCAGCTTGTTATCAGGCGGCGAAAAACTGTTTTTT | CASSLLSGGEKLFF | TRBJ1-4 | NA | medium-sized | TRBV5-1
TGTGCCAGCACCCCGGACAGTGGGAGGCAGCCCCAGCATTTT | CASTPDSGRQPQHF | TRBJ1-5 | NA | few | TRBV12-5
TGCGCCAGCAGCCCATCAGGGGTCTCTGGGGCCAACGTCCTGACTTTC | CASSPSGVSGANVLTF | TRBJ2-6 | NA | NA | TRBV5-1
TGTGCCAGTAGTAGGCTAGCGGGGGGGCCGGTGAATGAGCAGTTCTTC | CASSRLAGGPVNEQFF | TRBJ2-1 | TRBD2 | NA | TRBV19
TGTGCCAGCTCACTAGGGACAGGGAACACCGGGGAGCTGTTTTTT | CASSLGTGNTGELFF | TRBJ2-2 | TRBD1 | NA | TRBV18
TGTGCCAGCACCTCCAGGGGGCATGAAAAACTGTTTTTT | CASTSRGHEKLFF | TRBJ1-4 | TRBD1 | NA | TRBV28
TGTGCTAGTGGGGCCGGGAAAAATCAGCCCCAGCATTTT | CASGAGKNQPQHF | TRBJ1-5 | NA | NA | TRBV12-5
TGCAGCGTCAGGGAGACTCACGATCAGCCCCAGCATTTT | CSVRETHDQPQHF | TRBJ1-5 | NA | NA | TRBV29-1
TGTGCCAGCTCCCCTCGGACGAGCTCCTACGAGCAGTACTTC | CASSPRTSSYEQYF | TRBJ2-7 | NA | NA | TRBV18
TGTGCCAGCAGCCCGCGGGGGCTTCAAGAGACCCAGTACTTC | CASSPRGLQETQYF | TRBJ2-5 | NA | NA | TRBV11-3